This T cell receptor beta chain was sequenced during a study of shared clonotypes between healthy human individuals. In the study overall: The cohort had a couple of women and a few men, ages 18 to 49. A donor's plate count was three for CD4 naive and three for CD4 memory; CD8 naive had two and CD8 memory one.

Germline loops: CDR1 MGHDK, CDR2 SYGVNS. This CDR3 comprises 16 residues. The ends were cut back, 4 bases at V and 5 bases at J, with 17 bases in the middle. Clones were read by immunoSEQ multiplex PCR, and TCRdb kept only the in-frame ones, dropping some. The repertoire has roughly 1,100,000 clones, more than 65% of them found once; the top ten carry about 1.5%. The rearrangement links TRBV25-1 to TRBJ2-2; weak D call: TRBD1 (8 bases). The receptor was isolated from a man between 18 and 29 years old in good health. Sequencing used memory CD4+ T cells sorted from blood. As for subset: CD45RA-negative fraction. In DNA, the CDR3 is TGTGCCAGCAGTGCTTCCGGACAGGGAGGGACCGGGGAGCTGTTTTTT. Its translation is CASSASGQGGTGELFF.